This T cell receptor (beta chain) was sequenced during a study of T cell changes during pregnancy in multiple sclerosis. V shed 0 bases and J shed 2 bases, with 11 bases lying between them. The germline CDR1 and CDR2 sequences are SGHDT and YYEEEE. This CDR3 is 15 amino acids long. Clones were sequenced by immunoSEQ multiplex PCR, and TCRdb holds only the in-frame ones, with some missing. This table holds around 40,000 clones, roughly nine tenths found once. The material was CD4+ T cells from peripheral blood mononuclear cells, obtained in the first trimester of pregnancy. V is TRBV5-6 and J is TRBJ1-2; D uncertain. This TCR derives from a female donor with multiple sclerosis, enrolled in a pregnancy study. The CDR3 DNA is TGTGCCAGCAGCTTGGGGCCGATGCAGAACTATGGCTACACCTTC. This encodes CASSLGPMQNYGYTF.